Sequencing of this T cell receptor beta chain was carried out in a study of cytomegalovirus exposure and HLA in healthy donors (TCRdb year 2017). Study-wide context: According to a later analysis, the 120 or so validation repertoires were produced on the same platform as the roughly 700 repertoires of the first cohort. The aim of the study was to test whether cataloging public T cell receptors could identify signatures of past pathogen exposure. A separate validation cohort of over 95 different subjects was used in addition to the approximately 700-subject first cohort. To predict cytomegalovirus infection status, the study brought together high-throughput TCR immunosequencing, statistical association of individual TCRs with disease status, and machine learning.

The library relied on the immunoSEQ multiplex PCR assay. From the authors' description of their analysis: A statistical classification framework was built for diagnosing cytomegalovirus status from the catalog of TCR beta chain sequences. TCRdb took over this immuneACCESS table, retaining in-frame rearrangements with V and J assigned. Such tables are incomplete; in checked studies, under half of the missing clones stem from an unresolved V gene, and the remainder is unexplained. V, J and clone size reflect that table, while D and trimming were determined from the DNA. The sample yields tens of thousands of clones; 70% to 90% were counted once. Clones ranked in the top ten supply 3.8% of the sample. Donors formed part of the validation cohort, which comprised 120 subjects and was distinct from the first cohort of several hundred subjects. The study at large found these results: Three of the identified cytomegalovirus-associated TCR beta chains were confirmed in vitro to be specific for cytomegalovirus antigens. All 120 or so repertoires were used to score co-occurrence in the validation cohort in a later analysis, because that analysis had no HLA typing for the cohort. The classifier was reported to diagnose cytomegalovirus status with high specificity and sensitivity in both the original cohort and the validation cohort. Across donors, most TCR sequences were observed very rarely, whereas some public TCRs were present in many individuals. Of the cluster scores, 94% were above 0 in a later analysis, which found that TCRs clustered in the first cohort also tended to co-occur in the approximately 130 validation repertoires. The authors suggested that the approach could potentially be generalized to other disease states and immunological phenotypes. A total of fewer than 200 TCR beta chains were listed by the study as associated with cytomegalovirus.

A remark on this clone: The antigen this receptor binds is unknown. Qualities for individual bases were not recorded, and no much larger clone is one base off.

The V end gives up 2 bases and the J end 8 bases, leaving 3 bases in the junction not matched to a gene. CDR1 SQVTM and CDR2 ANQGSEA are derived from the germline V gene. The cysteine opens and the phenylalanine closes a CDR3 of 12 amino acids. The CDR3 DNA has 36 bases and is translated from base 1. The source of this sequence is a woman aged 18 to 35 in good health and CMV-seropositive. The material sequenced was PBMCs. The receptor chain draws on TRBV29-1 and TRBJ2-1; 7 junctional bases match TRBD2. The CDR3 has the sequence CSVEREVDEQFF. The DNA reads as follows: TGCAGCGTTGAACGGGAGGTCGATGAGCAGTTCTTC.